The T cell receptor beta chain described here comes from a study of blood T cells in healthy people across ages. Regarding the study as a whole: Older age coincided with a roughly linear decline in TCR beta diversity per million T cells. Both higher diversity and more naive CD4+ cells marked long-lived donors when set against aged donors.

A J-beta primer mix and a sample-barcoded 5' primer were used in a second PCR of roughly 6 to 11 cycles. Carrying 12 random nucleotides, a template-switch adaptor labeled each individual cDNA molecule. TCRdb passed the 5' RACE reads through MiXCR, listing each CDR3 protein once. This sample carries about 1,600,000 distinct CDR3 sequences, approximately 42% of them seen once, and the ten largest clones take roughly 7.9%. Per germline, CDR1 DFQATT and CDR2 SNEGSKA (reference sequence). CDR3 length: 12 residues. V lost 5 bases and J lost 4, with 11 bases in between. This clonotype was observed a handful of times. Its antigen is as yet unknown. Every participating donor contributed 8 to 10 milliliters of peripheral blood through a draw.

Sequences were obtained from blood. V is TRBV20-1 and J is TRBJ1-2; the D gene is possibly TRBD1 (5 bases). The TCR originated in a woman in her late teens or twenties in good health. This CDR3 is CSAPGRGYGYTF. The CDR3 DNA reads TGCAGTGCTCCCGGAAGGGGCTATGGCTACACCTTC.